A single sample is the source of the 8 T cell receptor beta chains below, sequenced in a study of shared clonotypes between healthy human individuals. Here immunoSEQ multiplex PCR was the method, and the copy in TCRdb shows in-frame clones only, minus some. The sample contains 1.6 million or so clones, approximately 98.5% of which appear only once. Sequencing input: naive CD4+ T cells sorted from blood. Subset meaning: CD45RA+ positively selected. The receptors come from a man aged 25 to 40 in good health.

The chain carries TRBV14 and TRBJ2-1, with 10 positions matching TRBD2. Germline loops: CDR1 SGHDN, CDR2 FVKESK. The junction had 2 bases not matched to a gene; V was cut back by 3 bases and J by 3 bases. CDR3 length: 15 residues. CDR3 in DNA: TGTGCCAGCAGCCACCTAGCGGGAGACTACAATGAGCAGTTCTTC. Translated, it gives CASSHLAGDYNEQFF.

With respect to this clone: Other DNA sequences in the same sample also yield this CDR3. The CDR3 DNA sequence: TGCGCCAGCAGCTTGACTAGCTACAATGAGCAGTTCTTC. Amino acids: CASSLTSYNEQFF. This chain connects TRBV5-1 to TRBJ2-1, with D perhaps TRBD2 (5 bases). Trimming shortened V by 1 base and J by 3 bases, and 5 bases separated the two germline ends. This CDR3 region has 13 residues. Germline CDR1 is SGHRS and CDR2 is YFSETQ. Complete variable domain (other parts from reference TRBV5-1 and TRBJ2-1): KAGVTQTPRYLIKTRGQQVTLSCSPISGHRSVSWYQQTPGQGLQFLFEYFSETQRNKGNFPGRFSGRQFSNSRSEMNVSTLELGDSALYLCASSLTSYNEQFFGPGTRLTVL.

On this clone itself: Distinct nucleotide sequences in the sample also encode this CDR3. The chain uses TRBV9 and TRBJ2-1; 8 bases fit TRBD2. This CDR3 spans 14 amino acids. V lost 3 bases and J lost 2; bases outside the gene matches: 1. Germline CDR1 and CDR2: SGDLS and YYNGEE. The CDR3 DNA sequence: TGTGCCAGCAGCGCAGCGGGAGCCTACAATGAGCAGTTCTTC. The encoded protein is CASSAAGAYNEQFF.

The chain carries TRBV7-2 and TRBJ2-7; the match to TRBD2 covers 13 bases. Trimming took 3 bases from V and 6 from J; bases not matched to a gene: 5. Germline V lookup: CDR1 SGHTA, CDR2 FQGNSA. This CDR3 is 15 amino acids long. Written as DNA, the CDR3 is TGTGCCAGCAGCTTCGGGACTAGCGGGACTCTCGAGCAGTACTTC. Its protein is CASSFGTSGTLEQYF.

This clone appeared a single time. The genes are TRBV5-6 and TRBJ2-1, with TRBD2 matching over 9 bases. In germline, CDR1 is SGHDT, CDR2 YYEEEE. The CDR3 length is 15 residues. The V segment lost 5 bases and the J segment 2 bases; nucleotides outside the gene matches: 5. Here the CDR3 DNA reads TGTGCCAGCAGGGGAGCGGGAGGTCCCTACAATGAGCAGTTCTTC. Translating it yields CASRGAGGPYNEQFF.

The chain's CDR3 is CASSLGPTGFGGELFF. In DNA, the CDR3 is TGTGCCAGCAGCTTAGGCCCGACAGGGTTTGGCGGGGAGCTGTTTTTT. The chain couples TRBV7-2 to TRBJ2-2; 7 nucleotides line up with TRBD1. Germline V gene sequence: CDR1 SGHTA, CDR2 FQGNSA. CDR3 length: 16 amino acids. The junction had 9 bases not matched to a gene; V was cut back by 1 base and J by 7 bases.

J is TRBJ2-1 and V is TRBV11-2; D not resolved. V lost 5 bases and J lost 0, with 11 bases in between. The length of the CDR3 is 15 residues. Germline values: CDR1 SGHAT, CDR2 FQNNGV. The CDR3 spells CASSPGFSSYNEQFF. The CDR3 coding sequence is TGTGCCAGCAGCCCCGGATTTAGCTCCTACAATGAGCAGTTCTTC.

The CDR3 sequence: CAIQAGRTSLGSDTQYF. The CDR3 DNA sequence: TGTGCCATCCAAGCGGGTCGGACTAGCCTAGGGTCAGATACGCAGTATTTT. The chain uses TRBV10-3 and TRBJ2-3; 8 positions match TRBD2. CDR1 is ENHRY, CDR2 SYGVKD, per germline. The V segment lost 8 bases and the J segment 4 bases; nucleotides outside the gene matches: 17. The CDR3 has 17 amino acids.